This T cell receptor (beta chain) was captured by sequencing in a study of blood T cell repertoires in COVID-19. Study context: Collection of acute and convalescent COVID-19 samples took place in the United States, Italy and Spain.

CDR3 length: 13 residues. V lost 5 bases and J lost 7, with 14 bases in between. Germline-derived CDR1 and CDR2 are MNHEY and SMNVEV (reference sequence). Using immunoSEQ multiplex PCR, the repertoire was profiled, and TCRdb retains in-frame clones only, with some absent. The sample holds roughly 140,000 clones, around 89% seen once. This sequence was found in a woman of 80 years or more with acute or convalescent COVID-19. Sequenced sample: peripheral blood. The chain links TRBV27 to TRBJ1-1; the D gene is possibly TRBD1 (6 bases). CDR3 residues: CASSQTDRFEAFF. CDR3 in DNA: TGTGCCAGCAGTCAGACGGACAGATTTGAAGCTTTCTTT.